The T cell receptor (beta chain) under discussion was sequenced for a study of blood T cells in healthy people across ages. Regarding the study as a whole: Diversity was higher, and naive CD4+ cells more numerous, in long-lived donors than in aged donors.

On this clonotype: As yet, its antigen is unknown.

Per sample, a minimum of 6 million PBMCs were isolated. Each sample provided at least 5 micrograms of extracted total RNA. Alongside a J-beta primer mix, a sample-barcoded 5' primer served in a second PCR lasting 7 to 11 cycles. TCRdb re-derived calls from the 5' RACE reads in MiXCR, one entry per CDR3 protein. The table includes about 580,000 distinct CDR3 sequences, around half detected once. The length of the CDR3 is 14 residues. In germline, CDR1 is MGHRA, CDR2 YSYEKL. V dropped 3 bases and J dropped 5 bases, with 13 bases sitting between them. The sample comprised blood. This clonotype originated in a man older than 75 in good health. V is TRBV4-1 and J is TRBJ2-5, with D tentatively TRBD1 (6 bases). The CDR3 protein is CASSHKQGYETQYF. CDR3 DNA sequence: TGCGCCAGCAGCCATAAACAGGGATACGAGACCCAGTACTTC.